Below, 29 T cell receptor beta chains from the same sample are listed, as sequenced in a study of stem cell transplantation in POMP-related autoinflammatory disease. TCRdb keeps only in-frame clones here, not all; method: immunoSEQ multiplex PCR. The sample has 9,100 or so clones; 70% to 80% are singletons. Source: CD4+ T cells from PBMCs, taken after stem cell transplantation. These receptors were obtained from a human patient with POMP-related autoinflammation and immune dysregulation (PRAID). Part of the T cells may come from the graft donor.

The chain joins TRBV28 to TRBJ1-5, with unresolved D. Trimming left V 7 bases short and J 6 bases short, with 10 bases between. The V gene's germline CDR1 is MDHEN and CDR2 SYDVKM. The CDR3 length is 12 residues. The CDR3 spells CASNPRAQPQHF. The CDR3 DNA is TGTGCCAGCAACCCCCGGGCTCAGCCCCAGCATTTT.

The CDR3 protein is CSASSGTGAYEQYF. The CDR3 nucleotides read TGCAGTGCTAGTTCCGGGACAGGGGCCTACGAGCAGTACTTC. The J gene is TRBJ2-7, the V gene TRBV20-1, with 10 bases identical to TRBD1. Germline V CDR1 and CDR2: DFQATT, SNEGSKA (reference sequence). V was clipped by 3 bases and J by 2 bases; unmatched bases: 4. The CDR3 is 14 amino acids.

The rearrangement uses TRBV6-2 or TRBV6-3 and TRBJ2-5, with 15 bases lining up with TRBD2. This CDR3 comprises 15 residues. The V segment lost 6 bases and the J segment 3 bases; nucleotides outside the gene matches: 2. The germline V gene encodes CDR1 MNHEY and CDR2 SVGEGT. The CDR3 spells CASSWTSGREETQYF. CDR3 sequence (DNA): TGTGCCAGCAGCTGGACTAGCGGGAGGGAAGAGACCCAGTACTTC.

The chain couples TRBV2 to TRBJ1-1; maybe TRBD1 (5 bases). Germline assignment: CDR1 SNHLY and CDR2 FYNNEI. CDR3 length equals 14 residues. Trimming shortened V by 10 bases and J by 3 bases, and 18 bases separated the two germline ends. The DNA for the CDR3 is TGTGCCACGCACGCGCAGGGATTTTACACTGAAGCTTTCTTT. Amino acid sequence: CATHAQGFYTEAFF.

The chain combines TRBV7-9 with TRBJ2-7; D possibly matches TRBD1 or TRBD2 (6 bases each). CDR3 size: 19 residues. Germline V gene data show CDR1 as SEHNR and CDR2 as FQNEAQ (reference sequence). V lost 3 bases and J 3 bases, leaving 27 bases between the germline ends. The CDR3 protein is CASSFRSGGENGRFYEQYF. CDR3 in DNA: TGTGCCAGCAGCTTTCGATCCGGGGGCGAGAACGGTAGGTTCTACGAGCAGTACTTC.

The chain joins TRBV6-4 to TRBJ2-6, with TRBD2 matching 10 bases. The junction had 0 bases not matched to a gene; V was cut back by 4 bases and J by 0 bases. Germline CDR1 is MRHNA and CDR2 is SNTAGT. This CDR3 has 16 amino acids. CDR3 coding DNA: TGTGCCAGCAGTGGGACTAGCGGCTCTGGGGCCAACGTCCTGACTTTC. Translating gives CASSGTSGSGANVLTF.

This chain links TRBV10-3 with TRBJ2-1, with D maybe TRBD2 (5 bases). The germline CDR1 and CDR2 sequences are ENHRY and SYGVKD. The V end lost 7 bases, the J end lost 8 bases, and 24 bases lay between the germline ends. This CDR3 comprises 16 residues. The CDR3 is CAITPRWAEGGHEQFF. CDR3 nucleotides: TGTGCCATCACCCCGAGGTGGGCCGAGGGTGGCCATGAGCAGTTCTTC.

The chain employs TRBV5-1 and TRBJ1-2; no reliable D call. V lost 1 base to trimming and J lost 4 bases, with 5 bases between them. This CDR3 has 12 amino acids. Per the germline V gene, CDR1 is SGHRS and CDR2 is YFSETQ. CDR3 loop: CASSLSAYGYTF. CDR3 DNA sequence: TGCGCCAGCAGCTTGTCAGCCTATGGCTACACCTTC. Full variable domain (remainder filled in from reference TRBV5-1 and TRBJ1-2): KAGVTQTPRYLIKTRGQQVTLSCSPISGHRSVSWYQQTPGQGLQFLFEYFSETQRNKGNFPGRFSGRQFSNSRSEMNVSTLELGDSALYLCASSLSAYGYTFGSGTRLTVV.

The rearrangement links TRBV6-5 to TRBJ2-2, with TRBD2 matching over 8 bases. Trimming at V came to 4 bases and at J to 10 bases, leaving 5 bases not matched to a gene. Germline loops: CDR1 MNHEY, CDR2 SVGAGI. The CDR3 sequence is 13 residues long. In DNA form, the CDR3 reads TGTGCCAGCAGTTCCCGGGAGGGACTGGAGCTGTTTTTT. As protein: CASSSREGLELFF.

The chain is built from TRBV7-3 and TRBJ2-1, with 9 bases matching TRBD2. CDR1 SGHTA and CDR2 FQGTGA come from the germline V gene. The CDR3 extends over 15 amino acids. Losses at the gene ends were 4 bases for V and 3 bases for J; bases not matched to a gene: 4. In DNA, the CDR3 is TGTGCCAGCAGCTCTGCGGGAGGGCGCTACAATGAGCAGTTCTTC. Protein product: CASSSAGGRYNEQFF.

The chain combines TRBV19 with TRBJ1-1, with D unresolved. The germline V gene encodes CDR1 LNHDA and CDR2 SQIVND (reference sequence). There are 14 residues in the CDR3. Trimming took off 3 bases at V and 1 base at J, with 9 bases between the two ends. CDR3 sequence: CASSMGGRNTEAFF. In DNA, the CDR3 is TGTGCCAGTAGTATGGGAGGCCGGAACACTGAAGCTTTCTTT.

This clone was seen a single time. The V call is TRBV27, the J call TRBJ2-7; 7 positions agree with TRBD1. Germline V gene sequence: CDR1 MNHEY, CDR2 SMNVEV (reference sequence). Germline trimming cut 6 bases from V and 5 bases from J; bases unmatched to any gene: 4. The CDR3 has 12 residues. DNA for the CDR3: TGTGCCAGCAGCCTGACAGGGAACGAGCAGTACTTC. This gives the protein CASSLTGNEQYF.

The rearrangement uses TRBV7-3 and TRBJ2-1, with 8 bases matching TRBD2. The germline V gene has CDR1 SGHTA and CDR2 FQGTGA. V gave up 2 bases and J gave up 1 base; unmatched junction bases: 4. The CDR3 totals 16 residues. The CDR3 is CASSLGGGRSYNEQFF. Written as DNA, the CDR3 is TGTGCCAGCAGCTTAGGAGGCGGGAGGTCCTACAATGAGCAGTTCTTC.

There are a few counts of this clone. This chain connects TRBV10-3 to TRBJ2-1; 10 bases fit TRBD1. The CDR3 totals 13 residues. The junction had 6 bases not matched to a gene; V was cut back by 11 bases and J by 5 bases. CDR1 ENHRY and CDR2 SYGVKD come from the germline V gene. This CDR3 reads CAVTGTGDNEQFF. CDR3 DNA sequence: TGTGCCGTCACCGGGACAGGGGACAATGAGCAGTTCTTC.

The chain uses TRBV18 and TRBJ2-2; 11 bases fit TRBD2. There are 16 residues in the CDR3. Trimming cost V 3 bases and J 4 bases; bases outside gene matches: 4. Germline V gene sequence: CDR1 KGHSH, CDR2 LQKENI. CDR3: CASSPGTSGPTGELFF. CDR3 DNA sequence: TGTGCCAGCTCACCGGGGACTAGCGGACCCACCGGGGAGCTGTTTTTT.

V gene TRBV29-1 combines with J gene TRBJ2-1; D tentatively reads TRBD1 or TRBD2 (5 bases each). The V gene's germline CDR1 is SQVTM and CDR2 ANQGSEA. The V gene lost 1 base and the J gene lost 8 bases, with 15 bases spanning the gap. The CDR3 spans 14 residues. The CDR3 protein is CSVEVPEGRDEQFF. In DNA form, the CDR3 reads TGCAGCGTTGAAGTACCCGAGGGACGCGATGAGCAGTTCTTC.

The genes are TRBV11-3 and TRBJ1-3; 8 positions agree with TRBD1. Germline-derived CDR1 and CDR2 are SGHNT and YENEEA. After removal of 2 bases from V and 0 bases from J, the junction contained 12 bases not matched to a gene. The CDR3 contains 19 residues. CDR3 region: CASSLSRWGTGDSGNTIYF. CDR3 DNA sequence: TGTGCCAGCAGCTTATCTCGATGGGGGACAGGCGACTCTGGAAACACCATATATTTT.

The chain combines TRBV27 with TRBJ2-7; D may be TRBD1 (5 bases). The CDR3 covers 16 residues. Trimming stripped 0 bases from V and 8 bases from J, with 20 bases between. Germline V CDR1 and CDR2: MNHEY, SMNVEV (reference sequence). The CDR3 region is CASSLSPRVTLRKQYF. The DNA for the CDR3 is TGTGCCAGCAGTTTATCCCCCAGGGTTACCTTACGAAAGCAGTACTTC.

The genes are TRBV7-9 and TRBJ2-7; D perhaps matches TRBD2 (6 bases). The CDR3 covers 19 residues. V lost 2 bases and J 0 bases, leaving 23 bases between the germline ends. The germline V gene has CDR1 SEHNR and CDR2 FQNEAQ (reference sequence). In DNA, the CDR3 is TGTGCCAGCAGCTTACCAACCGGTAGTGTAGGGACTCACTCCTACGAGCAGTACTTC. Protein sequence: CASSLPTGSVGTHSYEQYF.

The CDR3 DNA reads TGTGCCAGCAGTTACTTTAGGGGACAGAAAAATTCACCCCTCCACTTT. Translated: CASSYFRGQKNSPLHF. This sequence joins TRBV6-5 and TRBJ1-6; TRBD1 matches 7 bases. Per germline, CDR1 MNHEY and CDR2 SVGAGI. V gave up 1 base and J gave up 7 bases; unmatched junction bases: 7. The CDR3 contains 16 residues.

This rearrangement joins TRBV30 to TRBJ2-7; D call uncertain. Per germline, CDR1 GTSNPN and CDR2 SVGIG (reference sequence). The CDR3 runs to 11 residues. The germline V and J ends were trimmed by 2 bases and 6 bases, with 8 bases remaining between them. CDR3 residues: CAWSTISEQYF. The CDR3 DNA sequence: TGTGCCTGGAGTACGATAAGCGAGCAGTACTTC.

The CDR3 DNA is TGTGCCAGCAGTTACTCTGGACAGGGTACAGATACGCAGTATTTT. This sequence encodes CASSYSGQGTDTQYF. J is TRBJ2-3 and V is TRBV6-5; TRBD1 matches at 8 bases. Trimming took 0 bases from V and 3 from J; bases not matched to a gene: 2. Germline CDR1 reads MNHEY; CDR2 reads SVGAGI. The CDR3 consists of 15 residues.

The chain joins TRBV18 to TRBJ2-7; TRBD2 agrees at 7 bases. From germline, CDR1 is KGHSH and CDR2 LQKENI. The J segment lost 4 bases and the V segment lost 1 base, leaving 4 bases of the junction unmatched. The CDR3 runs to 14 residues. The CDR3 protein is CASSPRGGLYEQYF. The CDR3 coding sequence is TGTGCCAGCTCACCACGCGGGGGTCTATACGAGCAGTACTTC.

Sample share makes this clone large. This chain joins TRBV24-1 and TRBJ2-5; tentatively, D is TRBD2 (6 bases). Trimming cost V 10 bases and J 4 bases, with 12 bases left between them. CDR1 is KGHDR and CDR2 is SFDVKD in the germline V gene. The CDR3 loop spans 12 amino acids. As DNA, the CDR3 is TGTGCCACTGCGTCCGGGGGAGAGACCCAGTACTTC. Its protein product is CATASGGETQYF.

This clone was seen a few times. CDR3 coding DNA: TGTGCCTGGGGCAGAAACTATGGCTACACCTTC. As protein: CAWGRNYGYTF. The chain is built from TRBV30 and TRBJ1-2; no clear D. Trimming stripped 5 bases from V and 2 bases from J, with 6 bases between. Germline V gene lookup returns CDR1 GTSNPN and CDR2 SVGIG (reference sequence). The CDR3 covers 11 residues.

The chain links TRBV30 to TRBJ1-2, with TRBD1 matching 9 bases. The CDR3 is 12 residues long. J lost 7 bases, V lost 7 bases, and 7 bases had no gene match. CDR1 GTSNPN and CDR2 SVGIG come from the germline V gene (reference sequence). CDR3 region: CASRTGAGGYTF. The CDR3 DNA follows: TGTGCCTCACGGACAGGGGCTGGTGGCTACACCTTC.

This clone came up a few times. DNA for the CDR3: TGTGCCACCAGTGAGAGGGGCCTTCAGCCCCAGCATTTT. Its protein is CATSERGLQPQHF. The V and J genes are TRBV24-1 and TRBJ1-5; D possibly corresponds to TRBD1 (5 bases). The germline V gene encodes CDR1 KGHDR and CDR2 SFDVKD. Trimming stripped 4 bases from V and 6 bases from J, with 9 bases between. CDR3 size: 13 residues.

The chain employs TRBV27 and TRBJ2-3; the D gene is possibly TRBD2 (6 bases). The CDR3 consists of 15 residues. Trimming stripped 3 bases from V and 6 bases from J, with 16 bases between. CDR1 and CDR2 from the germline V gene are MNHEY and SMNVEV (reference sequence). The CDR3 DNA reads as TGTGCCAGCAGTTTGGCGGGTACTAGCCTTGATACGCAGTATTTT. It codes for CASSLAGTSLDTQYF.

The V and J genes are TRBV19 and TRBJ1-5; perhaps TRBD1 as D (5 bases). CDR1 is LNHDA, CDR2 SQIVND, per germline (reference sequence). V shed 7 bases and J shed 9 bases, with 22 bases lying between them. The CDR3 has 15 amino acids. In DNA form, the CDR3 reads TGTGCCAGTACCCCGACGAGGGGTGGGATGGGGCCCCAGCATTTT. As protein: CASTPTRGGMGPQHF.